This T cell receptor beta chain was recorded in a study of T cell responses to AZD1222 COVID-19 vaccine. Study background: Researchers grouped second doses given at about 4 or about 12 weeks into one pool. Study-wide results and limits: Two AZD1222 doses significantly raised spike-specific TCR breadth and depth over controls. Across the whole spike, CD4 TCRs peaked at regions 160-218 and 743-854.

This CDR3 region has 13 residues. Of note for this clone: The antigen is unknown.

The assay was immunoSEQ multiplex PCR, and TCRdb's table has in-frame clones only and misses some. The sample contains roughly 140,000 clones, 85% to 90% of which appear only once. V gene TRBV21-1 combines with J gene TRBJ2-3. TRBV21-1 is a pseudogene segment. The sequences come from peripheral blood, collected on day 0 of AZD1222 vaccination. This receptor was obtained from an adult in good health. The chain's CDR3 is CASSKVDTDTQYF. CDR3 DNA sequence: TGTGCCAGCAGCAAAGTTGACACAGATACGCAGTATTTT.